This T cell receptor beta chain was sequenced during a study of T cells in Graves' hyperthyroidism and ophthalmopathy. Whole-study findings and limits: Blood shared most expanded thyroid clonotypes above 0.001.

The table lists this clonotype with many counts. Its matching antigen is unknown. The CDR3 covers 14 residues. Germline CDR1 is DFQATT and CDR2 is SNEGSKA (reference sequence). The ends lost 4 bases at V and 4 bases at J; junction bases unmatched: 6. RNA transcripts served as the template for amplifying TCR beta CDR3 regions. Primed by the HTBI set, a first-round RT-PCR was run on the TCR CDR3. Using its own MiXCR run on the multiplex PCR reads, TCRdb lists one record per CDR3 protein. The table includes approximately 590,000 distinct CDR3 sequences, about a sixth detected once. With a duration under 2 months, the hyperthyroidism was newly diagnosed in patients aged 18 to 65. The study based diagnoses on clinical symptoms, serum thyroxine and TRAb, thyroid ultrasound and orbital computed tomography.

Sequenced material: blood. The chain uses TRBV20-1 and TRBJ1-5; TRBD1 agrees at 8 bases. This receptor was identified in a woman under 40 with Graves' hyperthyroidism. CDR3 sequence: CSATQTGANQPQHF. CDR3 bases: TGCAGTGCTACTCAGACAGGGGCAAATCAGCCCCAGCATTTT.